The next 25 T cell receptor beta chains were all read from a single sample in a study of CD4 and CD8 cells across lung adenocarcinoma regions. MiXCR, applied by TCRdb to the PCR reads, yields one record per CDR3 protein. Of 25,000 to 30,000 distinct CDR3 sequences listed, around 56% are singletons. Sequenced input: CD8+ T cells from the center of a lung tumor. The origin of the receptors is a male donor with lung adenocarcinoma. The CD4 and CD8 labels of this study may be unreliable.

This clonotype qualifies as medium-sized. The chain joins TRBV6-5 to TRBJ1-3; D gene ambiguous. V lost 6 bases and J 3 bases, leaving 9 bases between the germline ends. The germline V gene has CDR1 MNHEY and CDR2 SVGAGI. There are 13 residues in the CDR3. CDR3 coding DNA: TGTGCCAGCAGCACGGAGATTGGAAACACCATATATTTT. Protein sequence: CASSTEIGNTIYF.

As to this clonotype: It is likely a read error, because the conserved phenylalanine at the end of the CDR3 is missing. The chain employs TRBV27 and TRBJ1-2; a weak D match, TRBD1 (6 bases). The V gene lost 6 bases and the J gene lost 7 bases, with 15 bases spanning the gap. The CDR3 spans 13 residues. CDR1 and CDR2 from the germline V gene are MNHEY and SMNVEV (reference sequence). The CDR3 spells CASREGRGSGYTS. The CDR3 region has the DNA TGTGCCAGCAGAGAAGGGAGGGGGTCTGGCTACACCTCC.

This clonotype was seen many times. The gene calls are TRBV27 and TRBJ2-1, with 7 nucleotides matching TRBD1. Judging by the DNA end, TRBJ2-7 fits better; the J call may be wrong. CDR1 is MNHEY and CDR2 is SMNVEV in the germline V gene (reference sequence). CDR3 length: 13 amino acids. The CDR3 coding sequence is TGTGCCAGTCGACAGGGTTATCTGAACGAGCAGTACTTC. The encoded protein is CASRQGYLNEQYF.

This clonotype was counted ten times or more. An end of the junction does not agree with germline; a read error may underlie this. The chain couples TRBV6-1 to TRBJ2-4, with 11 nucleotides matching TRBD1. This CDR3 contains 12 residues. CDR1 is MNHNS, CDR2 SASEGT, per germline. CDR3 protein: CASSAGTGGERF. CDR3 in DNA: TGTGCCAGCAGTGCGGGGACAGGGGGAGAACGTTTC.

This sequence joins TRBV6-1 and TRBJ2-3; possibly TRBD2 for D (6 bases). The DNA end is a closer match to TRBJ2-7, so the J assignment may be wrong. Germline V gene sequence: CDR1 MNHNS, CDR2 SASEGT. The CDR3 sequence is 15 residues long. For the CDR3, the DNA is TGTGCCAGCACTAAGGGGCGGGGCGCCAAAGATACGCAGTACTTC. Translating it yields CASTKGRGAKDTQYF.

Notes on this clonotype: One end of the junction fails to match germline, which may point to a read error. V gene TRBV6-1 combines with J gene TRBJ2-4; the D call may be TRBD1 or TRBD2 (6 bases each). The CDR3 is 16 residues long. Per the germline V gene, CDR1 is MNHNS and CDR2 is SASEGT. The CDR3 nucleotides read TGTGCCAGCAGTGAAGCGGGGACGGGGGCCAAGGATATTCAGTACTTT. Translation: CASSEAGTGAKDIQYF.

About this clonotype: The junction differs from germline at one of its ends, possibly a read error. The chain combines TRBV6-1 with TRBJ2-4; 9 bases map to TRBD2. This CDR3 region has 14 residues. Germline CDR1 MNHNS, CDR2 SASEGT. The CDR3 protein is CGSTLAGGPDTQYF. DNA for the CDR3: TGTGGCAGCACGCTGGCGGGAGGGCCAGATACGCAGTACTTT.

As regards this clonotype: The junction differs from germline at one of its ends, possibly a read error. This chain links TRBV6-5 with TRBJ2-3, with a possible D match to TRBD1 (6 bases). Germline assignment: CDR1 MNHEY and CDR2 SVGAGI. The CDR3 has 15 residues. CDR3: CARRYGAGDTDTQYF. The CDR3 region has the DNA TGTGCCAGGAGGTACGGGGCAGGGGATACAGATACCCAGTATTTT.

This chain links TRBV2 with TRBJ1-3, with D possibly being TRBD1 (5 bases). The CDR3 length is 15 residues. Germline V CDR1 and CDR2: SNHLY, FYNNEI. Trimming left V 6 bases short and J 4 bases short, with 16 bases between. CDR3 bases: TGTGCCAGCAGGGCCGCAGGGATATACGGAAACACCATATATTTT. Its protein is CASRAAGIYGNTIYF.

The chain is built from TRBV6-1 and TRBJ1-1; no definite D call. Germline V lookup: CDR1 MNHNS, CDR2 SASEGT. Trimming removed 6 bases from V and 1 base from J, with 12 bases in between. The CDR3 totals 14 residues. This CDR3 is CASRDINTNTEAFF. CDR3 nucleotide sequence: TGTGCCAGCAGGGATATAAACACGAACACTGAAGCTTTCTTT.

Relative to its sample, this clonotype is medium-sized. The chain employs TRBV27 and TRBJ1-2, with D possibly TRBD1 on 6 matching bases. CDR3 length equals 15 residues. The germline V gene encodes CDR1 MNHEY and CDR2 SMNVEV (reference sequence). V gave up 6 bases and J gave up 3 bases, with 17 bases separating them. CDR3 region: CASRTVGGADYGYTF. CDR3 DNA: TGTGCCAGCAGGACTGTCGGGGGGGCCGACTATGGCTACACCTTC.

The J gene is TRBJ1-1, the V gene TRBV6-7; D not resolved. TRBV6-7 falls under the ORF class, with uncertain function. Trimming left V 2 bases short and J 5 bases short, with 6 bases between. This CDR3 has 12 amino acids. The CDR3 region has the DNA TGTGCCAGCAGTTACGTATGGACTGAAGCTTTCTTT. Amino acid sequence: CASSYVWTEAFF.

The chain joins TRBV7-2 to TRBJ2-1; D is undetermined. The J call is uncertain, as TRBJ2-5 better fits the DNA end. From germline, CDR1 is SGHTA and CDR2 FQGNSA. The CDR3 covers 13 residues. CDR3 sequence reads: CASSLVLQETQYF. For the CDR3, the DNA is TGTGCCAGCAGCTTAGTCCTGCAGGAGACCCAGTACTTC.

A remark on this clonotype: The junction differs from germline at one of its ends, possibly a read error. The chain recombines TRBV6-1 with TRBJ2-5; D may be TRBD1 or TRBD2 (6 bases each). Germline V gene data show CDR1 as MNHNS and CDR2 as SASEGT. This CDR3 is built from 17 residues. The CDR3 loop reads CASCEGNGGRDPDTQYF. CDR3 coding DNA: TGTGCCAGCTGTGAGGGGAACGGGGGCCGGGACCCAGATACCCAGTACTTC.

The table lists this clonotype with a few counts. At one end, the junction sequence differs from germline, possibly due to a read error. The chain combines TRBV14 with TRBJ1-1; a weak D match, TRBD1 (6 bases). The CDR3 has 14 amino acids. CDR1 SGHDN and CDR2 FVKESK come from the germline V gene. The CDR3 loop reads CASSQGGDRTSRSF. Here the CDR3 DNA reads TGTGCCAGCAGCCAAGGAGGAGACAGGACCAGCAGGAGCTTT.

This clonotype was seen many times. The chain couples TRBV10-2 to TRBJ2-4; 7 bases fit TRBD2. V shed 5 bases, J shed 0 bases, and the junction held 16 bases outside the gene matches. This CDR3 contains 19 residues. Germline-derived CDR1 and CDR2 are WSHSY and SAAADI. CDR3 sequence (DNA): TGCGCCAGCAGTTCTCTTACTAGCGCCCGATCGGGAGCCAAAAACATTCAGTACTTC. Residues: CASSSLTSARSGAKNIQYF.

A remark on this clonotype: One end of the junction is discordant with germline, which a read error may explain. The chain couples TRBV10-1 to TRBJ2-4; D call uncertain. CDR1 and CDR2 from the germline V gene are WNHNN and SYGVQD (reference sequence). The CDR3 spans 14 residues. The DNA for the CDR3 is TGCGCCAGCAGTGACAGACATGCCAAAAATACGCAGTACTTT. Its protein is CASSDRHAKNTQYF.

This sequence joins TRBV6-4 and TRBJ2-1; tentative D call: TRBD2 (6 bases). The J call may be mistaken, given a closer DNA end match to TRBJ2-7. The CDR3 runs 19 residues. Looked up from germline, CDR1 is MRHNA and CDR2 is SNTAGT. CDR3 sequence reads: CAIPPGVGEGGPGRDTQYF. CDR3 DNA: TGTGCCATTCCTCCGGGAGTAGGGGAAGGAGGCCCGGGCCGGGATACGCAGTACTTC.

This clonotype was found many times. The V call is TRBV11-2, the J call TRBJ2-7; D gene unclear. Germline CDR1 reads SGHAT; CDR2 reads FQNNGV. The CDR3 loop spans 14 amino acids. Trimming removed 5 bases at V and 0 bases at J, with 11 bases between. In DNA form, the CDR3 reads TGTGCCAGCAGCCCTACTTTTGGCTCCTACGAGCAGTACTTC. Protein sequence: CASSPTFGSYEQYF.

The chain carries TRBV4-2 and TRBJ1-2; 9 bases are shared with TRBD1. Unmatched junction bases numbered 9, after V lost 5 bases and J lost 5 bases. The V gene's germline CDR1 is LGHNA and CDR2 YNFKEQ. This CDR3 is built from 15 residues. CDR3 DNA: TGTGCCAGCAGCGCCTCGGACAGGGGAAGGTATGGCTACACCTTC. Its protein product is CASSASDRGRYGYTF.

This clonotype occurred once. An end of the junction does not agree with germline; a read error may underlie this. J is TRBJ2-3 and V is TRBV6-1, with D uncertain. Looked up from germline, CDR1 is MNHNS and CDR2 is SASEGT. This CDR3 has 15 amino acids. The CDR3 DNA sequence: TGTGCCAGCAGTGAAGTTGTGTGGGCCATAGGTATGCAGTATTTC. Translating it yields CASSEVVWAIGMQYF.

The chain couples TRBV4-1 to TRBJ1-6; TRBD1 aligns across 10 bases. CDR1 is MGHRA and CDR2 is YSYEKL in the germline V gene. The CDR3 runs to 14 residues. V trimming: 4 bases; J trimming: 9 bases; junction bases outside the gene matches: 3. CDR3 nucleotide sequence: TGCGCCAGCAGCCCGGACAGGGGGGTTTCACCCCTCCACTTT. Its protein is CASSPDRGVSPLHF.

This clonotype turned up a few times. This chain connects TRBV4-1 to TRBJ2-3; D remains ambiguous. With the DNA end fitting TRBJ2-5 better, the J assignment may be wrong. CDR1 is MGHRA and CDR2 is YSYEKL in the germline V gene. The CDR3 consists of 13 residues. The DNA of the CDR3 is TGCGCCAGCAGCCTTACCCTGGGGGAGACCCAGTACTTC. Its translation: CASSLTLGETQYF.

Points on this clonotype: One end of the junction fails to match germline, which may point to a read error. The rearrangement links TRBV6-1 to TRBJ2-3; D may be TRBD1 (8 bases). Germline CDR1 and CDR2: MNHNS and SASEGT. This CDR3 region has 19 residues. The CDR3 protein is CASGGGGQGARLWGETQFF. The CDR3 DNA reads as TGTGCCAGCGGGGGGGGGGGGCAGGGGGCACGTCTGTGGGGCGAGACCCAGTTCTTT.

The V gene is TRBV25-1, the J gene TRBJ2-1; TRBD1 matches at 8 bases. CDR1 is MGHDK, CDR2 SYGVNS, per germline. The CDR3 length is 16 residues. The junction had 4 bases not matched to a gene; V was cut back by 1 base and J by 2 bases. The CDR3 nucleotides are TGTGCCAGCAGTGAATTTCAGGGGGCGGCCTACAATGAGCAGTTCTTC. Amino acids: CASSEFQGAAYNEQFF.